Following are 17 T cell receptor beta chains from one sample sequenced in a study of blood T cells in healthy people across ages. Through a sample-barcoded 5' primer and a J-beta primer mix, a second PCR was run for roughly 7 to 12 cycles. MiXCR was run by TCRdb on the 5' RACE reads, yielding one entry per CDR3 protein. The sample shows 790,000 or so distinct CDR3 sequences, around half of them seen only once. Material for sequencing was blood. These TCRs come from a man aged 80 or over in good health.

This clonotype occurred once. This chain links TRBV7-2 with TRBJ2-3; D remains unclear. The CDR3 is made up of 16 amino acids. The germline V and J ends were trimmed by 1 base and 3 bases, with 14 bases remaining between them. The germline CDR1 and CDR2 sequences are SGHTA and FQGNSA. The CDR3 nucleotides are TGTGCCAGCAGCTTAGACCCAAGCCCCGGAACAGATACGCAGTATTTT. This translates into CASSLDPSPGTDTQYF.

This chain links TRBV29-1 with TRBJ2-7, with D uncertain. Germline V gives CDR1 SQVTM, CDR2 ANQGSEA. CDR3 size: 12 residues. V was shortened by 2 bases and J by 7 bases, with 12 bases between the two germline ends. In nucleotides, the CDR3 is TGCAGCGTTGAAATGGGGTCGGTTGAGCAGTACTTC. This gives the protein CSVEMGSVEQYF.

At least ten counts were recorded for this clonotype. The chain joins TRBV7-2 to TRBJ2-1; TRBD2 matches at 7 bases. CDR1 and CDR2 from the germline V gene are SGHTA and FQGNSA. The CDR3 has 16 residues. The J segment lost 0 bases and the V segment lost 4 bases, leaving 6 bases of the junction unmatched. The chain's CDR3 is CASSSSTSFSYNEQFF. The CDR3 nucleotides read TGTGCCAGCAGCTCATCGACTAGCTTCTCCTACAATGAGCAGTTCTTC.

This clonotype was seen at least ten times. This chain connects TRBV11-3 to TRBJ2-3, with TRBD2 matching 11 bases. The J segment lost 2 bases and the V segment lost 6 bases, leaving 1 base of the junction unmatched. The CDR3 contains 14 residues. Germline CDR1 reads SGHNT; CDR2 reads YENEEA. The CDR3 DNA sequence: TGTGCCAGCAGGACTAGCGGGAACACAGATACGCAGTATTTT. Translation: CASRTSGNTDTQYF. Supplemented by reference TRBV11-3 and TRBJ2-3, the full variable domain reads EAGVVQSPRYKIIEKKQPVAFWCNPISGHNTLYWYLQNLGQGPELLIRYENEEAVDDSQLPKDRFSAERLKGVDSTLKIQPAELGDSAVYLCASRTSGNTDTQYFGPGTRLTVL.

This clonotype has ten or more counts. One end of the junction does not line up with germline, which may come from a read error. The rearrangement uses TRBV12-3 or TRBV12-4 and TRBJ1-2, with unresolved D. This CDR3 spans 16 amino acids. The CDR3 DNA is TGTGCCAGCAGATTAGATGGGTATGGGAGAAACTATGGCTACACCTTC. As protein: CASRLDGYGRNYGYTF.

In its sample, this clonotype was seen many times. This chain links TRBV20-1 with TRBJ2-3; TRBD2 aligns across 14 bases. The junction had 6 bases not matched to a gene; V was cut back by 2 bases and J by 5 bases. Germline CDR1 reads DFQATT; CDR2 reads SNEGSKA (reference sequence). The CDR3 is made up of 16 amino acids. The CDR3 DNA reads TGCAGTGCTAGAAAGGGGACTAGCGGGAGTGTAGATACGCAGTATTTT. Translation gives CSARKGTSGSVDTQYF.

Details on this clonotype: One end of the junction fails to match germline, which may point to a read error. The chain combines TRBV29-1 with TRBJ2-7; D assignment may be TRBD1 or TRBD2 (5 bases each). Germline CDR1 is SQVTM and CDR2 is ANQGSEA. The length of the CDR3 is 13 residues. The CDR3 sequence is CSVVGDPSYEQYF. The CDR3 region has the DNA TGCAGCGTTGTTGGGGACCCTTCCTATGAGCAGTACTTC.

At least ten counts were recorded for this clonotype. The rearrangement joins TRBV3-1 to TRBJ2-7; 7 bases fit TRBD1. CDR3 size: 15 residues. Germline values: CDR1 LGHDT, CDR2 YNNKEL (reference sequence). The V gene end was trimmed by 4 bases and the J gene end by 4 bases; junction bases not matched to a gene: 10. The CDR3 DNA reads as TGTGCCAGCAGCCTGCTCGGGACAGATAGATACGAGCAGTACTTC. It yields the protein CASSLLGTDRYEQYF.

The rearrangement links TRBV4-1 to TRBJ1-5; the D is unclear. Germline-derived CDR1 and CDR2 are MGHRA and YSYEKL. The V end was cut by 6 bases, the J end by 6 bases, with 12 bases between. There are 13 residues in the CDR3. The CDR3 here is CASSGTLPQPQHF. Here the CDR3 DNA reads TGCGCCAGCAGTGGAACCCTCCCTCAGCCCCAGCATTTT.

V gene TRBV5-1 combines with J gene TRBJ2-5, with D unresolved. The CDR3 covers 15 residues. Trimming stripped 4 bases from V and 2 bases from J, with 15 bases between. Germline loops: CDR1 SGHRS, CDR2 YFSETQ. The CDR3 DNA reads TGCGCCAGCAGCCTCTCAGGCCCTACTCAAGAGACCCAGTACTTC. It yields the protein CASSLSGPTQETQYF.

The gene calls are TRBV4-2 and TRBJ2-1, with TRBD2 matching 10 bases. V dropped 1 base and J dropped 7; count of bases not matched to a gene: 7. Germline CDR1 reads LGHNA; CDR2 reads YNFKEQ. The CDR3 totals 16 residues. For the CDR3, the DNA is TGTGCCAGCAGCCAAGGTCACCTAGCGGGAGCAAATGAGCAGTTCTTC. It codes for CASSQGHLAGANEQFF.

In its sample, this clonotype was seen many times. The rearrangement joins TRBV19 to TRBJ2-5; TRBD2 agrees at 10 bases. V shed 7 bases, J shed 5 bases, and the junction held 10 bases outside the gene matches. Germline CDR1 reads LNHDA; CDR2 reads SQIVND (reference sequence). The CDR3 runs 15 residues. CDR3 region: CASTKTGTSVETQYF. DNA for the CDR3: TGTGCCAGTACTAAAACCGGGACTAGCGTTGAGACCCAGTACTTC.

The rearrangement uses TRBV5-1 and TRBJ2-5; the D is unclear. Germline V gives CDR1 SGHRS, CDR2 YFSETQ. There are 14 residues in the CDR3. V lost 7 bases, J lost 0 bases, and 13 bases lay in between. CDR3 sequence reads: CASSTGRNQETQYF. As DNA, the CDR3 is TGCGCCAGCTCTACGGGCAGGAACCAAGAGACCCAGTACTTC.

This clonotype was counted ten times or more. This chain connects TRBV13 to TRBJ2-7; 8 bases are a match to TRBD1. The CDR3 extends over 15 amino acids. From germline, CDR1 is PRHDT and CDR2 FYEKMQ (reference sequence). The junction had 8 bases not matched to a gene; V was cut back by 5 bases and J by 2 bases. CDR3 in amino acids: CASSAPGQETYEQYF. CDR3 nucleotides: TGTGCCAGCAGCGCGCCGGGACAGGAAACCTACGAGCAGTACTTC.

The J gene is TRBJ2-3, the V gene TRBV5-1; unclear D gene. Germline V gene sequence: CDR1 SGHRS, CDR2 YFSETQ. Trimming removed 4 bases at V and 4 bases at J, with 13 bases between. The CDR3 totals 14 residues. CDR3 in amino acids: CASSAAELADTQYF. The CDR3 DNA follows: TGCGCCAGCAGCGCCGCGGAGCTTGCAGATACGCAGTATTTT.

This clonotype was observed a handful of times. The chain has TRBV28 and TRBJ2-2; TRBD2 agrees at 9 bases. The CDR3 runs 17 residues. With 4 bases clipped from V and 4 bases from J, the junction kept 10 bases outside the gene matches. The germline V gene encodes CDR1 MDHEN and CDR2 SYDVKM. CDR3 nucleotides: TGTGCCAGCAGTTCGGAGGTGGGCGGGAGGGCCACCGGGGAGCTGTTTTTT. The encoded protein is CASSSEVGGRATGELFF.

The CDR3 DNA reads as TGCGCCAGCAGCACACAGGGTGGGGCGGGCACTGAAGCTTTCTTT. It is translated as CASSTQGGAGTEAFF. This chain connects TRBV5-1 to TRBJ1-1, with D possibly being TRBD1 (6 bases). Looked up from germline, CDR1 is SGHRS and CDR2 is YFSETQ. The CDR3 spans 15 residues. Trimming took 4 bases from V and 4 from J, leaving 17 bases between them.